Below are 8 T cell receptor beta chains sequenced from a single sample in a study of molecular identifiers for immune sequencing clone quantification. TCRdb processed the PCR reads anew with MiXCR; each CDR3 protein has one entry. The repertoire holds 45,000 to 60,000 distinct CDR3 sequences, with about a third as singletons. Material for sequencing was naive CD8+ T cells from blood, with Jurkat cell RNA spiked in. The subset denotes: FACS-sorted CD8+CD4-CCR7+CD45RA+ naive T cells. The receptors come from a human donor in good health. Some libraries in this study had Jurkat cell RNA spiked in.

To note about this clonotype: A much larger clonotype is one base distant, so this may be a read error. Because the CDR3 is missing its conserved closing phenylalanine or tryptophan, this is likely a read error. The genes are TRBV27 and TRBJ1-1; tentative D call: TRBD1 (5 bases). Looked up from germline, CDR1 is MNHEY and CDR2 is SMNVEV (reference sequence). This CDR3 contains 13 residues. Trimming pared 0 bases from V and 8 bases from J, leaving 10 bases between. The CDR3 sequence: CASSLSVGGEAFL. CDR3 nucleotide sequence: TGTGCCAGCAGTTTATCAGTGGGGGGAGAAGCTTTCCTT.

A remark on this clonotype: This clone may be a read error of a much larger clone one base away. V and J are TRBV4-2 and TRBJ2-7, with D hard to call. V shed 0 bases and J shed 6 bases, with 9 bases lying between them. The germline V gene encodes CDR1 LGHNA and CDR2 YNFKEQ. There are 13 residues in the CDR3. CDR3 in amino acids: CASSQELPCEQYF. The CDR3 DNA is TGTGCCAGCAGCCAAGAACTACCTTGCGAGCAGTACTTC.

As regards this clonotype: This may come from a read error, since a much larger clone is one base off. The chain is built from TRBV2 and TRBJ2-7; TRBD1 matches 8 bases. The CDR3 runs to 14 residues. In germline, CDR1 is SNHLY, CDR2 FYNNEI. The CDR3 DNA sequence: TGTTCCAGCGCGGGCAGGGGGCGGCCCTACGAGCAGTACTTC. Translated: CSSAGRGRPYEQYF.

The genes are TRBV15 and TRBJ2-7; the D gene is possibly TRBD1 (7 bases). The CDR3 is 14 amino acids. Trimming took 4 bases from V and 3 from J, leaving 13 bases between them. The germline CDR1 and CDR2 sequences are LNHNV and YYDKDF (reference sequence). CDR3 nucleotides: TGTGCCACCAGCACGGAGGGGGCCCACTACGAGCAGTACTTC. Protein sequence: CATSTEGAHYEQYF.

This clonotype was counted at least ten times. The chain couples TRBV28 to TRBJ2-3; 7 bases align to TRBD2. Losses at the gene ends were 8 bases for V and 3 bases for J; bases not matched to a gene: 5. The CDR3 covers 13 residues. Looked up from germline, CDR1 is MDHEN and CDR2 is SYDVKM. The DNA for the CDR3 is TGTGCCAGCCGCGGGGGAGGTACAGATACGCAGTATTTT. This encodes CASRGGGTDTQYF. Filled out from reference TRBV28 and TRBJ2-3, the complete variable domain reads DVKVTQSSRYLVKRTGEKVFLECVQDMDHENMFWYRQDPGLGLRLIYFSYDVKMKEKGDIPEGYSVSREKKERFSLILESASTNQTSMYLCASRGGGTDTQYFGPGTRLTVL.

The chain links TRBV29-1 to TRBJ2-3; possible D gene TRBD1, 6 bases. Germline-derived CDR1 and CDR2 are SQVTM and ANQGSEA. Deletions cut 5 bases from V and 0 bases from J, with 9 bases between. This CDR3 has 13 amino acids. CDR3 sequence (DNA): TGCAGCGTTCCGGGACACAGCACAGATACGCAGTATTTT. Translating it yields CSVPGHSTDTQYF.

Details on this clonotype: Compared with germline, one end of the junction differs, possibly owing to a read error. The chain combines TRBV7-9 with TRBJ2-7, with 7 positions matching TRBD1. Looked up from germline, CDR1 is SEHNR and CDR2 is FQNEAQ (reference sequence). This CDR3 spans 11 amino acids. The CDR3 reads CASGDRSEPCF. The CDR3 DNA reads TGTGCCAGCGGGGACAGAAGCGAACCATGCTTC.

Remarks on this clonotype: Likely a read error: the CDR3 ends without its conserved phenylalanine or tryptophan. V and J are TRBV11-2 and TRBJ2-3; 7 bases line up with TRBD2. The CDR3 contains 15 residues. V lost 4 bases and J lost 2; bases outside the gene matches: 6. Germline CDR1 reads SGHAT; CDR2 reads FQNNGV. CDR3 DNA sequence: TGTGCCAGCAGCTACCCTAGCGGCCCCACAGATACGCAGTATTAT. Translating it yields CASSYPSGPTDTQYY.